The TCR beta chain under discussion was sequenced for a study of T cell repertoires in cytomegalovirus infection. General study results and limits: Dominating the ex vivo response were HLA-C-restricted CMV-specific TCR beta clonotypes.

A single record per CDR3 protein comes from TCRdb applying MiXCR to the reads. This table holds around 320,000 distinct CDR3 sequences, more than 9% found once. The CDR3 runs to 17 residues. Germline V gene data show CDR1 as SEHNR and CDR2 as FQNEAQ (reference sequence). The V gene end was trimmed by 5 bases and the J gene end by 1 base; junction bases not matched to a gene: 8. This clonotype was counted at least ten times. Its cognate antigen is unknown. The chain recombines TRBV7-9 with TRBJ2-5, with 12 bases lining up with TRBD2. Source material: PBMCs. The clonotype comes from a human donor in good health (CMV status not recorded). Some clones in this sample may be carry-over from other donors' samples. In nucleotides, the CDR3 is TGTGCCAGCAGCAACACCCGACTAGCGGGAGCCCAAGAGACCCAGTACTTC. Amino acid sequence: CASSNTRLAGAQETQYF.